This T cell receptor beta chain is from a study of T-cell reconstitution after alpha-beta-depleted transplantation in children. Study results and caveats: From surviving recipient T cells and thymic progenitors came the high day-60 TCRbeta diversity observed in some patients. After one year, T-cell counts and TCRbeta diversity mostly came from new T cells.

A TCRbeta library incorporating unique molecular identifiers was prepared. TCRdb called the PCR reads again in MiXCR, with one record for every CDR3 protein. The sample carries about 280,000 distinct CDR3 sequences, around a tenth recorded once. There are 10 residues in the CDR3. The V end was cut by 7 bases, the J end by 2 bases, with 3 bases between. The V gene's germline CDR1 is MGHDK and CDR2 SYGVNS. The table lists this clonotype with many counts. The antigen is undetermined. This receptor was identified in a male patient aged 2 to 10 who had a stem cell transplant for chronic granulomatous disease, so the T cells may come from the graft donor. Here the sequenced sample was peripheral blood, taken 180 days after TCRalphabeta/CD19-depleted stem cell transplant. The chain uses TRBV25-1 and TRBJ2-7, with no clear D. The CDR3 DNA reads TGTGCCAGCACAACCTACGAGCAGTACTTC. Protein: CASTTYEQYF.